This TCR beta chain is from a study of cytomegalovirus exposure and HLA in healthy donors. General observations from the study: A later analysis linked a missense DCLRE1C variant to TCR beta V- and J-gene trimming.

Comment on this clone: Its antigen is unidentified.

The PCR made use of 60 Vbeta and 13 Jbeta primers. Repertoires were generated with immunoSEQ multiplex PCR, while TCRdb's copy carries only in-frame clones and drops some. This table has 100,000 to 120,000 clones, 78% appearing once. There are 15 residues in the CDR3. CDR1 and CDR2 from the germline V gene are SGDLS and YYNGEE. Trimming removed 4 bases at V and 0 bases at J, with 8 bases between. The chain links TRBV9 to TRBJ2-6; D is uncertain. This TCR was recovered from a man aged 25-45 years in good health and CMV-seronegative. Sequencing was done on a sample of PBMCs. The CDR3 sequence: CASSKTTSGANVLTF. The CDR3 region has the DNA TGTGCCAGCAGCAAAACAACCTCTGGGGCCAACGTCCTGACTTTC.